In this sample, the clone carrying this T cell receptor (beta chain) turned up once. Data came from immunoSEQ multiplex PCR; TCRdb stores just in-frame clones and leaves some out. The sample holds over 200,000 clones, about 88% seen once. The sample belongs to a study of blood T cell repertoires in COVID-19. Overall study: T cells, B-cell-depleted T cells, or PBMCs provided the cDNA or gDNA that served as material.

Sequences were obtained from peripheral blood. This clonotype originated in a man aged 35 to 55 with acute or convalescent COVID-19.

The CDR3 DNA sequence: TGTGCCATCAGAGGGGAAAGTGAAAAACTGTTTTTT. It codes for CAIRGESEKLFF. The chain carries TRBV10-3 and TRBJ1-4; D perhaps matches TRBD1 (5 bases). Germline assignment: CDR1 ENHRY and CDR2 SYGVKD. CDR3 length equals 12 residues. Trimming cost V 6 bases and J 7 bases, with 9 bases left between them.